This TCR beta chain emerged from a study of blood T cell repertoires in COVID-19. Study as a whole: The United States, Italy and Spain supplied acute and convalescent COVID-19 samples. In each case, the material was cDNA or gDNA derived from T cells, B-cell-depleted T cells, or PBMCs.

Study processing details: The assay estimated nucleated cells by amplifying reference gene primers. Sequencing was performed with immunoSEQ multiplex PCR; in TCRdb, only in-frame clones are kept and a portion is missing. V, J and clone size derive from that table, while D and trimming were established from the DNA sequence. In the table there are approximately 260,000 clones, about 88% of which are singletons. Trimming at V came to 5 bases and at J to 4 bases, leaving 7 bases not matched to a gene. The germline CDR1 and CDR2 sequences are SGHAT and FQDESV (reference sequence). The CDR3 is made up of 15 amino acids.

The TCR was taken from a man between 18 and 29 years old with active or convalescent COVID-19. The chain has TRBV11-1 and TRBJ1-4, with 7 bases matching TRBD1. Material: peripheral blood. CDR3 sequence (DNA): TGTGCCAGCAGCCTCGCGGGACAGATTAATGAAAAACTGTTTTTT. Encoded protein: CASSLAGQINEKLFF.